What follows are 17 T cell receptor beta chains derived from one specimen sequenced in a study of T-cell memory formation after mild COVID-19. TCRdb fed the 5' RACE reads into MiXCR, producing one record per CDR3 protein. The profile shows 150,000 to 200,000 distinct CDR3 sequences, 20% to 25% of them singletons. Sequenced material: PBMCs or a T cell subset sorted from them (not recorded which). The receptors come from an adult woman who had mild COVID-19 (a few samples of this study predate the infection). Cell type and time point are not known.

This clonotype was picked up many times. CDR3 sequence: CASSSGTGGAYEQYF. CDR3 in DNA: TGTGCCAGCAGCTCGGGGACAGGGGGCGCATACGAGCAGTACTTC. The chain joins TRBV7-9 to TRBJ2-7; TRBD1 matches at 12 bases. Germline V lookup: CDR1 SEHNR, CDR2 FQNEAQ (reference sequence). The CDR3 sequence is 15 residues long. J was trimmed by 4 bases and V by 4 bases; bases with no gene match: 5.

On this clonotype itself: The junction shows a germline mismatch at one end, possibly a read error. The chain has TRBV24-1 and TRBJ2-1; possibly TRBD1 or TRBD2 for D (5 bases each). The CDR3 totals 16 residues. Germline V gene data show CDR1 as KGHDR and CDR2 as SFDVKD. CDR3 loop: CATSESGTTIYKEQFF. The CDR3 coding sequence is TGTGCCACCAGTGAATCCGGGACCACAATCTACAAAGAGCAGTTCTTC.

The rearrangement uses TRBV9 and TRBJ2-7; 7 nucleotides line up with TRBD2. The CDR3 loop spans 14 amino acids. V trimming: 3 bases; J trimming: 2 bases; junction bases outside the gene matches: 5. Looked up from germline, CDR1 is SGDLS and CDR2 is YYNGEE. The CDR3 bases are TGTGCCAGCAGCGCCGGGACTACCCCCTACGAGCAGTACTTC. As protein: CASSAGTTPYEQYF.

This clonotype was counted a few times. This chain connects TRBV7-6 to TRBJ2-7; 14 bases agree with TRBD2. Trimming took 5 bases from V and 1 from J; bases not matched to a gene: 7. The CDR3 contains 17 residues. From germline, CDR1 is SGHVS and CDR2 FNYEAQ. The CDR3 DNA follows: TGTGCCAGCAGCCCGGGACTAGCGGGAGAGCATTCCTACGAGCAGTACTTC. This sequence encodes CASSPGLAGEHSYEQYF.

This clonotype came up a few times. The CDR3: CATSSVAIPNTGELFF. The CDR3 region has the DNA TGTGCCACCAGCAGCGTGGCGATACCGAACACCGGGGAGCTGTTTTTT. This chain uses TRBV15 with TRBJ2-2; no clear D gene. Germline loops: CDR1 LNHNV, CDR2 YYDKDF (reference sequence). Trimming cost V 3 bases and J 0 bases, with 11 bases left between them. CDR3 length equals 16 residues.

This clonotype was seen more than once but under ten times. V gene TRBV9 combines with J gene TRBJ1-2; 7 bases fit TRBD1. The CDR3 has 14 residues. V gave up 3 bases and J gave up 8 bases; unmatched junction bases: 10. Germline V CDR1 and CDR2: SGDLS, YYNGEE. This CDR3 reads CASSGEQGRSGYTF. The CDR3 DNA sequence: TGTGCCAGCAGCGGAGAACAGGGGAGGAGCGGCTACACCTTC.

The V and J genes are TRBV5-4 and TRBJ1-3; 7 bases agree with TRBD1. Unmatched junction bases numbered 7, after V lost 7 bases and J lost 0 bases. Germline CDR1 SGHNT, CDR2 YYREEE (reference sequence). The CDR3 totals 15 residues. The CDR3, as DNA: TGTGCCAGCCGGGACAGTTTACACTCTGGAAACACCATATATTTT. It encodes CASRDSLHSGNTIYF. Together with reference TRBV5-4 and TRBJ1-3, the CDR3 gives the full variable domain: ETGVTQSPTHLIKTRGQQVTLRCSSQSGHNTVSWYQQALGQGPQFIFQYYREEENGRGNFPPRFSGLQFPNYSSELNVNALELDDSALYLCASRDSLHSGNTIYFGEGSWLTVV.

The chain has TRBV5-5 and TRBJ2-7; D not resolved. Between the trimmed V and J ends, which lost 3 bases and 4 bases, there was a span of 11 bases. Germline V lookup: CDR1 SGHKS, CDR2 YYEKEE (reference sequence). This CDR3 is built from 13 residues. CDR3 DNA: TGTGCCAGCAGCTGGATGGACGGGTACGAGCAGTACTTC. This gives the protein CASSWMDGYEQYF.

Only a few counts were recorded for this clonotype. This chain links TRBV7-9 with TRBJ1-2; D gene unclear. The germline gives CDR1 SEHNR, CDR2 FQNEAQ (reference sequence). V lost 1 base and J lost 4, with 10 bases in between. The CDR3 consists of 14 residues. DNA for the CDR3: TGTGCCAGCAGCTTAGTGAACGGGATCTATGGCTACACCTTC. This translates into CASSLVNGIYGYTF. Variable domain in full (rest from reference TRBV7-9 and TRBJ1-2): DTGVSQNPRHKITKRGQNVTFRCDPISEHNRLYWYRQTLGQGPEFLTYFQNEAQLEKSRLLSDRFSAERPKGSFSTLEIQRTEQGDSAMYLCASSLVNGIYGYTFGSGTRLTVV.

This clonotype was observed a few times. The chain combines TRBV24-1 with TRBJ2-7; D ambiguous. This CDR3 is 12 amino acids long. V lost 7 bases and J lost 2, with 8 bases in between. CDR1 KGHDR and CDR2 SFDVKD come from the germline V gene. The CDR3 bases are TGTGCCACCAGCGCCGGACCCTACGAGCAGTACTTC. This gives the protein CATSAGPYEQYF.

This chain links TRBV21-1 with TRBJ2-7; TRBD2 is taken as the D call from the table, unchecked against the DNA. TRBV21-1 is designated a pseudogene. CDR3 length: 19 amino acids. DNA of the CDR3: TGTGCCAGCAGCAAACGAGGGGGGACTAGCGGGGCTCGTTTCTACGAGCAGTACTTC. Its protein is CASSKRGGTSGARFYEQYF.

The chain combines TRBV4-1 with TRBJ1-4, with 7 bases aligning to TRBD1. The CDR3 sequence is 15 residues long. From germline, CDR1 is MGHRA and CDR2 YSYEKL. V gave up 3 bases and J gave up 0 bases; unmatched junction bases: 1. CDR3 in amino acids: CASSQGQSTNEKLFF. In DNA form, the CDR3 reads TGCGCCAGCAGCCAGGGACAGTCAACTAATGAAAAACTGTTTTTT.

Comment on this clonotype: A much larger clonotype is one base distant, so this may be a read error. V usage is TRBV11-3 and J usage is TRBJ2-7, with D perhaps matching TRBD1 or TRBD2 (6 bases each). Germline CDR1 reads SGHNT; CDR2 reads YENEEA. The CDR3 extends over 13 amino acids. Deletions cut 3 bases from V and 2 bases from J, with 8 bases between. The CDR3 bases are TGTGCCAGCAGCTTCGGGGGCCCCTACGAGCAGTACTTC. Residues: CASSFGGPYEQYF. Filled out from reference TRBV11-3 and TRBJ2-7, the complete variable domain reads EAGVVQSPRYKIIEKKQPVAFWCNPISGHNTLYWYLQNLGQGPELLIRYENEEAVDDSQLPKDRFSAERLKGVDSTLKIQPAELGDSAVYLCASSFGGPYEQYFGPGTRLTVT.

The chain has TRBV28 and TRBJ2-7; 8 bases line up with TRBD2. The germline V gene encodes CDR1 MDHEN and CDR2 SYDVKM. Trimming took 6 bases from V and 0 from J; bases not matched to a gene: 13. The CDR3 loop spans 17 amino acids. DNA for the CDR3: TGTGCCAGCAGCCCAATCCGGGGGGGGACCAGCTCCTACGAGCAGTACTTC. This translates into CASSPIRGGTSSYEQYF.

This clonotype was observed a few times. This chain uses TRBV14 with TRBJ2-1, with 7 bases fitting TRBD1. Germline V gene sequence: CDR1 SGHDN, CDR2 FVKESK. The junction had 3 bases not matched to a gene; V was cut back by 3 bases and J by 7 bases. The CDR3 covers 13 residues. The CDR3 sequence: CASSQRGHNEQFF. CDR3 sequence (DNA): TGTGCCAGCAGCCAGAGGGGGCATAATGAGCAGTTCTTC.

This sequence joins TRBV12-3 or TRBV12-4 and TRBJ2-1; D is perhaps TRBD2 (5 bases). V was trimmed by 3 bases and J by 11 bases, leaving 8 bases between them. The CDR3 extends over 11 amino acids. CDR3 DNA sequence: TGTGCCAGCAGTTTGGTAGCGAAGCAGTTCTTC. Translation gives CASSLVAKQFF.

This clonotype was seen a few times. The chain has TRBV7-9 and TRBJ1-1, with D possibly TRBD1 on 5 matching bases. Trimming removed 10 bases from V and 0 bases from J, with 15 bases in between. CDR3 length: 14 residues. The germline V gene encodes CDR1 SEHNR and CDR2 FQNEAQ (reference sequence). This chain's CDR3 is CATGARGMNTEAFF. The CDR3 nucleotides read TGTGCCACCGGGGCTAGGGGAATGAACACTGAAGCTTTCTTT.